The 22 T cell receptor beta chains presented below share a single source sample, sequenced in a study of early T cells in non-severe SARS-CoV-2 infection. TCRdb reprocessed the 5' RACE reads with MiXCR, giving one entry per CDR3 protein. The repertoire holds approximately 67,000 distinct CDR3 sequences, 9.1% seen once, with around 3.5% in the top ten. Specimen: whole blood. All receptors come from an adult who was a healthcare worker with PCR-confirmed SARS-CoV-2 infection or an uninfected control (not recorded which).

Many counts were recorded for this clonotype. The J gene is TRBJ2-1, the V gene TRBV7-7, with D perhaps TRBD2 (6 bases). CDR1 and CDR2 from the germline V gene are SSHAT and FNYEAQ (reference sequence). V was shortened by 5 bases and J by 3 bases, with 8 bases between the two germline ends. This CDR3 comprises 13 residues. CDR3 sequence reads: CASSQDYYNEQFF. Here the CDR3 DNA reads TGTGCCAGCAGCCAGGACTACTACAATGAGCAGTTCTTC.

This clonotype was observed a handful of times. The chain has TRBV4-1 and TRBJ1-1, with D tentatively TRBD1 (5 bases). The CDR3 contains 14 residues. V was cut by 6 bases and J by 1 base, with 12 bases left in between. CDR1 is MGHRA and CDR2 is YSYEKL in the germline V gene. The chain's CDR3 is CASRRDLRNTEAFF. The CDR3 region has the DNA TGCGCCAGCAGACGGGACCTGCGGAACACTGAAGCTTTCTTT.

This chain connects TRBV25-1 to TRBJ2-4, with D perhaps TRBD1 (5 bases). CDR1 is MGHDK, CDR2 SYGVNS, per germline. Trimming left V 3 bases short and J 8 bases short, with 11 bases between. The CDR3 contains 13 residues. This CDR3 reads CASSEQGLDIQYF. In DNA form, the CDR3 reads TGTGCCAGCAGTGAGCAGGGTCTGGACATTCAGTACTTC.

This clonotype has ten or more counts. In DNA, the CDR3 is TGTGCCAGCAGCCCCCCGTCTGCAGAGACCCAGTACTTC. As protein: CASSPPSAETQYF. The V and J genes are TRBV7-9 and TRBJ2-5; no firm D call. V was cut by 5 bases and J by 4 bases, with 11 bases left in between. This CDR3 comprises 13 residues. Germline values: CDR1 SEHNR, CDR2 FQNEAQ (reference sequence).

This sequence joins TRBV14 and TRBJ1-2; D ambiguous. Trimming shortened V by 0 bases and J by 8 bases, and 19 bases separated the two germline ends. The germline gives CDR1 SGHDN, CDR2 FVKESK. The CDR3 is made up of 16 amino acids. CDR3 residues: CASSQDPKGLFGGYTF. As DNA, the CDR3 is TGTGCCAGCAGCCAAGATCCCAAGGGCCTGTTCGGGGGCTACACCTTC.

The chain recombines TRBV6-6 with TRBJ2-3; D is possibly TRBD2 (6 bases). V was shortened by 2 bases and J by 6 bases, with 12 bases between the two germline ends. In germline, CDR1 is MNHNY, CDR2 SVGAGI (reference sequence). The CDR3 covers 14 residues. The CDR3, as DNA: TGTGCCAGCAGTTACCAGGCGGGGAGGGATACGCAGTATTTT. This translates into CASSYQAGRDTQYF.

The chain joins TRBV28 to TRBJ2-7; 9 nucleotides agree with TRBD1. The ends lost 8 bases at V and 2 bases at J; junction bases unmatched: 4. Germline loops: CDR1 MDHEN, CDR2 SYDVKM. The CDR3 totals 13 residues. DNA for the CDR3: TGTGCCAGCCGAAACAGGGGGCCCTACGAGCAGTACTTC. Amino acid sequence: CASRNRGPYEQYF.

In this sample, this clonotype turned up a few times. The CDR3 DNA reads TGTGCCAGCATAGCGGGGGGTACCTACAATGAGCAGTTCTTC. Protein sequence: CASIAGGTYNEQFF. The chain links TRBV2 to TRBJ2-1; 10 bases line up with TRBD2. Germline-derived CDR1 and CDR2 are SNHLY and FYNNEI. The CDR3 covers 14 residues. Losses at the gene ends were 7 bases for V and 2 bases for J; bases not matched to a gene: 2.

This clonotype was recorded many times. The gene calls are TRBV7-2 and TRBJ2-7, with 7 bases that match TRBD2. Germline CDR1 SGHTA, CDR2 FQGNSA. There are 15 residues in the CDR3. Unmatched junction bases numbered 10, after V lost 5 bases and J lost 3 bases. The DNA for the CDR3 is TGTGCCAGCAGCCCCCCGGGAGGACGACGCTACGAGCAGTACTTC. It specifies CASSPPGGRRYEQYF.

In this sample, this clonotype turned up many times. The rearrangement joins TRBV7-9 to TRBJ2-1; D possibly corresponds to TRBD1 (5 bases). Germline V gene data show CDR1 as SEHNR and CDR2 as FQNEAQ (reference sequence). CDR3 length equals 13 residues. V was cut by 5 bases and J by 5 bases, with 10 bases left in between. CDR3 nucleotides: TGTGCCAGCAGCCGTGGGGCAAACAATGAGCAGTTCTTC. The encoded protein is CASSRGANNEQFF.

The chain combines TRBV20-1 with TRBJ2-7; 10 nucleotides agree with TRBD1. V was clipped by 6 bases and J by 5 bases; unmatched bases: 16. CDR1 is DFQATT, CDR2 SNEGSKA, per germline (reference sequence). The CDR3 runs to 16 residues. The CDR3 region is CSARREARTGGDEQYF. CDR3 bases: TGCAGTGCGAGGAGAGAGGCCCGGACAGGGGGGGACGAGCAGTACTTC.

This clonotype was recorded at least ten times. The gene calls are TRBV29-1 and TRBJ2-5; D gene unclear. The CDR3 extends over 11 amino acids. CDR1 is SQVTM, CDR2 ANQGSEA, per germline. V was pared by 2 bases and J by 7 bases, with 8 bases between. The CDR3 DNA reads TGCAGCGTTGAATTAGGCGGGACCCAGTACTTC. This encodes CSVELGGTQYF.

This clonotype showed up many times. The chain recombines TRBV29-1 with TRBJ1-1; D gene unclear. Germline V gene lookup returns CDR1 SQVTM and CDR2 ANQGSEA. The CDR3 has 14 residues. V was shortened by 7 bases and J by 4 bases, with 19 bases between the two germline ends. CDR3 nucleotides: TGCAGCGGCACAACGGGCGATTTCGGCACTGAAGCTTTCTTT. Amino acid sequence: CSGTTGDFGTEAFF.

The genes are TRBV3-1 and TRBJ2-7; 7 positions agree with TRBD1. In germline, CDR1 is LGHDT, CDR2 YNNKEL (reference sequence). Trimming at V came to 0 bases and at J to 6 bases, leaving 5 bases not matched to a gene. CDR3 size: 14 residues. CDR3 sequence (DNA): TGTGCCAGCAGCCAAGATGACAGGGCGGGCGAGCAGTACTTC. Its translation is CASSQDDRAGEQYF.

J is TRBJ2-1 and V is TRBV24-1; TRBD2 aligns across 7 bases. Unmatched junction bases numbered 4, after V lost 4 bases and J lost 2 bases. Germline CDR1 reads KGHDR; CDR2 reads SFDVKD. This CDR3 contains 15 residues. As DNA, the CDR3 is TGTGCCACCAGTGAACCCGGGACTACCTACAATGAGCAGTTCTTC. Translated: CATSEPGTTYNEQFF.

This clonotype was picked up many times. The J gene is TRBJ2-7, the V gene TRBV7-2; TRBD1 is a possible D gene (6 bases). Germline assignment: CDR1 SGHTA and CDR2 FQGNSA. Trimming removed 1 base from V and 5 bases from J, with 15 bases in between. This CDR3 is built from 15 residues. The CDR3 sequence: CASSLVARGLDEQYF. As DNA, the CDR3 is TGTGCCAGCAGCTTAGTCGCCAGGGGATTGGACGAGCAGTACTTC.

The chain uses TRBV6-1 and TRBJ2-1; 8 nucleotides align to TRBD1. Germline V gene data show CDR1 as MNHNS and CDR2 as SASEGT. This CDR3 is 16 amino acids long. With 4 bases clipped from V and 9 bases from J, the junction kept 14 bases outside the gene matches. The CDR3 spells CASSVVTGDDGSEQFF. The CDR3 DNA reads as TGTGCCAGCAGTGTCGTGACAGGGGACGATGGTAGTGAGCAGTTCTTC.

Ten or more counts support this clonotype. The chain is built from TRBV2 and TRBJ2-2; 10 bases map to TRBD2. The CDR3 sequence is 18 residues long. Trimming at V came to 0 bases and at J to 4 bases, leaving 8 bases not matched to a gene. Germline values: CDR1 SNHLY, CDR2 FYNNEI. This CDR3 reads CASSEALAGDRGTGELFF. As DNA, the CDR3 is TGTGCCAGCAGTGAAGCGCTAGCGGGAGATCGTGGCACCGGGGAGCTGTTTTTT.

The chain couples TRBV20-1 to TRBJ2-2, with TRBD2 matching 8 bases. With 3 bases clipped from V and 3 bases from J, the junction kept 9 bases outside the gene matches. CDR3 size: 16 residues. Germline V gene data show CDR1 as DFQATT and CDR2 as SNEGSKA (reference sequence). CDR3 bases: TGCAGTGCTAGCCGGGATAGCGGGACATACACCGGGGAGCTGTTTTTT. This gives the protein CSASRDSGTYTGELFF.

Ten or more counts support this clonotype. This chain connects TRBV24-1 to TRBJ2-1, with 12 bases fitting TRBD2. The J segment lost 8 bases and the V segment lost 4 bases, leaving 8 bases of the junction unmatched. There are 16 residues in the CDR3. Germline loops: CDR1 KGHDR, CDR2 SFDVKD. The CDR3 coding sequence is TGTGCCACCAGTGACCCTAGCGGGAGGGCCGGTTATGAGCAGTTCTTC. This encodes CATSDPSGRAGYEQFF.

This clonotype was detected many times. This chain connects TRBV6-5 to TRBJ2-7; the D gene is possibly TRBD2 (5 bases). The CDR3 is 14 residues long. CDR1 is MNHEY, CDR2 SVGAGI, per germline. V was trimmed by 6 bases and J by 7 bases, leaving 19 bases between them. The CDR3 DNA is TGTGCCAGCAGACCTGGGAGCCGCTACGGGGAGCAGTACTTC. It encodes CASRPGSRYGEQYF.

A word on this clonotype: Its ends do not fully match the called genes, so a read error is possible. The gene calls are TRBV20-1 and TRBJ2-7; 7 nucleotides align to TRBD2. CDR1 is DFQATT, CDR2 SNEGSKA, per germline (reference sequence). This CDR3 contains 15 residues. CDR3 nucleotide sequence: TGCAGTACTAGGTTGCTAGCGGCCTTATCCTACGAGCAGTACTTC. Translating it yields CSTRLLAALSYEQYF.